These 9 T cell receptor beta chains came from one sample sequenced in a study of T cell responses to AZD1222 COVID-19 vaccine. Generated by immunoSEQ multiplex PCR, the TCRdb table keeps only in-frame clones and is missing some. The sample contains about 190,000 clones, 90% to 95% of which appear only once. The specimen comprised peripheral blood, sampled on day 0 of AZD1222 vaccination. These receptor sequences come from an adult in good health.

V gene TRBV10-3 combines with J gene TRBJ2-7; D is perhaps TRBD1 or TRBD2 (5 bases each). The CDR3 sequence is 15 residues long. Germline lookup yields CDR1 ENHRY and CDR2 SYGVKD. Trimming took 0 bases from V and 5 from J, leaving 14 bases between them. The CDR3 DNA reads as TGTGCCATCAGTGAGTCGAGCACGGGGACCCACGAGCAGTACTTC. Translated: CAISESSTGTHEQYF.

The V call is TRBV19, the J call TRBJ1-2; D call uncertain. Germline CDR1 LNHDA, CDR2 SQIVND (reference sequence). V lost 9 bases, J lost 2 bases, and 16 bases lay in between. CDR3 length: 14 amino acids. Written as DNA, the CDR3 is TGTGCCAGCTCCATTAGGGCAATGAACTATGGCTACACCTTC. Its protein product is CASSIRAMNYGYTF.

This rearrangement joins TRBV5-6 to TRBJ2-7, with D possibly called TRBD1 or TRBD2 (5 bases each). V was shortened by 5 bases and J by 2 bases, with 20 bases between the two germline ends. CDR1 and CDR2 (germline): SGHDT, YYEEEE. This CDR3 has 16 residues. The CDR3 here is CASRDGSGTGTYEQYF. The CDR3 DNA sequence: TGTGCCAGCAGGGATGGCTCCGGGACGGGAACCTACGAGCAGTACTTC.

The chain employs TRBV3-1 (or the pseudogene TRBV3-2) and TRBJ2-1; D gene uncertain. V was trimmed by 3 bases and J by 0 bases, leaving 12 bases between them. CDR3 size: 16 residues. Germline V gene data show CDR1 as LGHDT and CDR2 as YNNKEL (reference sequence). The CDR3 sequence: CASSQAHSFSYNEQFF. The CDR3 nucleotides read TGTGCCAGCAGCCAGGCACACAGTTTCTCCTACAATGAGCAGTTCTTC.

A remark on this clone: One end of the junction varies from germline; a read error may be responsible. The rearrangement uses TRBV3-1 (or the pseudogene TRBV3-2) and TRBJ2-2; 8 bases are a match to TRBD1. The CDR3 has 17 amino acids. From germline, CDR1 is LGHDT and CDR2 YNNKEL (reference sequence). DNA of the CDR3: TGTGCCAGCAGGCAAGAGACCGGGACAGGGAACACCGGGGAGCTGTTTTTT. The encoded protein is CASRQETGTGNTGELFF.

V usage is TRBV11-2 and J usage is TRBJ2-7; no clear D. The CDR3 consists of 12 residues. Germline-derived CDR1 and CDR2 are SGHAT and FQNNGV. The ends were cut back, 5 bases at V and 2 bases at J, with 7 bases in the middle. CDR3: CASSPGAYEQYF. The CDR3, as DNA: TGTGCCAGCAGCCCAGGAGCCTACGAGCAGTACTTC.

The V gene is TRBV6-1, the J gene TRBJ1-2; TRBD1 aligns across 12 bases. V shed 3 bases, J shed 1 base, and the junction held 6 bases outside the gene matches. Germline CDR1 is MNHNS and CDR2 is SASEGT. The CDR3 length is 17 residues. CDR3 DNA sequence: TGTGCCAGCAGTGACTGGGGGACAGGGGGCTTTAACTATGGCTACACCTTC. Protein product: CASSDWGTGGFNYGYTF.

The chain uses TRBV19 and TRBJ1-5; maybe TRBD1 (5 bases). The V and J ends lost 3 bases and 4 bases respectively, with 22 bases between them. The CDR3 totals 18 residues. Germline CDR1 is LNHDA and CDR2 is SQIVND (reference sequence). CDR3: CASSMPSWGGLGNQPQHF. CDR3 nucleotide sequence: TGTGCCAGTAGTATGCCCTCCTGGGGGGGGTTGGGAAATCAGCCCCAGCATTTT.

The CDR3 DNA reads TGCGCCAGCAGCCAAGACAGCTGGGACAATGAGCAGTTCTTC. Protein sequence: CASSQDSWDNEQFF. The rearrangement links TRBV4-3 to TRBJ2-1; no firm D call. With 0 bases removed from V and 5 bases from J, the gap between germline ends came to 8 bases. There are 14 residues in the CDR3. The germline gives CDR1 LGHNA, CDR2 YSLEER.